This TCR beta chain comes out of a study of CD8 T cells in Susac syndrome. From blood CD8+ and CD4+ T cells, the TCR beta chain was sequenced. Patients with stable or active relapsing-remitting disease, all of them treatment-naive, made up the multiple sclerosis controls. RNA amounts of about 0.5 to 1 ug underwent reverse transcription with random hexamers. TCRdb re-called the immunoSEQ multiplex PCR reads with MiXCR, one entry per CDR3 protein. The sample lists roughly 130,000 distinct CDR3 sequences, 94% occurring once. The V and J ends lost 1 base and 3 bases, in that order; junction bases with no gene match: 12. The CDR3 loop spans 17 amino acids. Germline CDR1 and CDR2: SQVTM and ANQGSEA.

This TCR derives from a human donor with multiple sclerosis. Sample: CD4+ T cells from PBMCs. The rearrangement uses TRBV29-1 and TRBJ2-7, with 10 positions matching TRBD1. For the CDR3, the DNA is TGCAGCGTTGAAGTCCTTATACCGGGACAGGGGTTCTACGAGCAGTACTTC. Protein sequence: CSVEVLIPGQGFYEQYF.